In this sample, the clone carrying this T cell receptor (beta chain) turned up once. This entry is derived from a study of blood T cell repertoires in COVID-19. At the level of the study: Sites across the United States, Italy and Spain contributed samples from acute and convalescent COVID-19.

V was trimmed by 5 bases and J by 1 base, leaving 5 bases between them. The germline gives CDR1 SNHLY, CDR2 FYNNEI. This CDR3 is built from 12 residues. The protocol was immunoSEQ multiplex PCR, while the TCRdb copy is restricted to in-frame clones and leaves out a portion. The sample holds some 85,000 clones, less than 85% seen once. The sequence came from an elderly woman with acute or convalescent COVID-19. The chain links TRBV2 to TRBJ1-2; D unresolved. Sample: peripheral blood. The CDR3 is CASSQDNYGYTF. CDR3 nucleotide sequence: TGTGCCAGCAGTCAGGATAACTATGGCTACACCTTC.